The rows below give T cell receptor beta chains drawn from one sample of a study of shared T cell receptors in the human thymus. Some clones are missing from TCRdb's copy, which holds only in-frame ones; the method was immunoSEQ multiplex PCR. The repertoire includes around 730,000 clones, approximately 83% of them detected once, and roughly 0.01% sits in the top ten. This sample was shared with a second study, whose subject was human thymus T cells.

The sequencing input was thymocytes. These receptors originate from a girl less than two years old with a congenital heart defect. The CDR3 runs from the conserved cysteine through the conserved F or W. A D gene is named only where the DNA matches it firmly. Size tells how often a clone was seen (once, few, many) or the class of an expanded clone, and some rows leave it out.

size | D | J | V | CDR3 | DNA
- | - | TRBJ1-1 | TRBV10-3 | CAISGTGAGAFF | TGTGCCATCAGTGGTACAGGTGCTGGAGCTTTCTTT
- | TRBD2 | TRBJ2-5 | TRBV9 | CASSSSPGGLGTQYF | TGTGCCAGCAGCTCCTCCCCGGGGGGGCTTGGGACCCAGTACTTC
- | - | TRBJ1-4 | TRBV4-1 | CASSQDQVEEKLFF | TGCGCCAGCAGCCAAGATCAGGTTGAGGAAAAACTGTTTTTT
- | - | TRBJ1-3 | TRBV19 | CASRSRLAQPGNTIYF | TGTGCCAGTAGGTCGCGTTTAGCACAACCTGGAAACACCATATATTTT
few | TRBD1 | TRBJ1-1 | TRBV4-1 | CASSPRTGKNTEAFF | TGCGCCAGCAGCCCCCGGACAGGGAAGAACACTGAAGCTTTCTTT
- | TRBD2 | TRBJ2-7 | TRBV5-4 | CASSATPGTSSEQYF | TGTGCCAGCAGCGCGACACCCGGGACTAGTAGCGAGCAGTACTTC
- | - | TRBJ1-4 | TRBV5-6 | CASSFGPRGSFNEKLFF | TGTGCCAGCAGCTTCGGTCCCAGGGGATCTTTTAATGAAAAACTGTTTTTT
few | - | TRBJ1-2 | TRBV5-1 | CASSLGRGGRGYTF | TGCGCCAGCAGCTTGGGGCGGGGAGGCCGGGGCTACACCTTC
- | - | TRBJ1-1 | TRBV5-6 | CASSLGKQGMNTEAFF | TGTGCCAGCAGCCTGGGGAAACAGGGAATGAACACTGAAGCTTTCTTT
- | TRBD1 | TRBJ1-1 | TRBV19 | CASSIDREGATEAFF | TGTGCCAGTAGTATAGATCGCGAGGGGGCAACTGAAGCTTTCTTT
- | TRBD1 | TRBJ1-5 | TRBV5-1 | CASSPETGHNQPQHF | TGCGCCAGCAGCCCCGAGACAGGGCACAATCAGCCCCAGCATTTT
few | - | TRBJ1-1 | TRBV19 | CASSITHHGKPIQAVNTEAFF | TGTGCCAGTAGTATTACGCACCACGGGAAACCCATTCAGGCAGTGAACACTGAAGCTTTCTTT
- | - | TRBJ2-7 | TRBV4-1 | CASSYRAGEQYF | TGCGCCAGCAGCTACAGGGCTGGCGAGCAGTACTTC
- | - | TRBJ2-7 | TRBV19 | CASSMQDRPYEQYF | TGTGCCAGTAGTATGCAGGACAGACCCTACGAGCAGTACTTC
- | - | TRBJ1-6 | TRBV5-6 | CASSHLPGLNVSPLHF | TGTGCCAGCAGCCATCTACCGGGACTCAACGTATCCCCCCTCCACTTT
- | TRBD2 | TRBJ2-1 | TRBV5-1 | CASGLAGHNEQFF | TGCGCCAGCGGCCTAGCGGGGCACAATGAGCAGTTCTTC
- | TRBD1 | TRBJ2-7 | TRBV19 | CASSPRDRVFWVYEQYF | TGTGCCAGTAGTCCCCGGGACAGGGTTTTTTGGGTTTACGAGCAGTACTTC
- | - | TRBJ1-2 | TRBV2 | CASSEKEGTYGYTF | TGTGCCAGCAGTGAAAAGGAGGGGACCTATGGCTACACCTTC
- | - | TRBJ2-7 | TRBV19 | CAGLTRKAYEQYF | TGTGCCGGACTGACACGCAAAGCCTACGAGCAGTACTTC
- | TRBD1 | TRBJ2-7 | TRBV7-9 | CASSSWTGGIVQYF | TGTGCCAGCAGCTCCTGGACAGGGGGGATTGTGCAGTACTTC
- | - | TRBJ1-6 | TRBV10-3 | CAIRSGVSSYNSPLHF | TGTGCCATCAGGTCAGGGGTTAGCTCCTATAATTCCCCCCTCCACTTT
few | TRBD1 | TRBJ1-6 | TRBV28 | CASSRTGRFYNSPLHF | TGTGCCAGCTCAAGGACAGGGAGATTTTATAATTCACCCCTCCACTTT
- | TRBD1 | TRBJ1-1 | TRBV7-2 | CASSAQGMVDTEAFF | TGTGCCAGCAGCGCACAGGGGATGGTGGACACTGAAGCTTTCTTT
- | - | TRBJ1-2 | TRBV27 | CASSLYYGANYGYTF | TGTGCCAGCAGTTTATATTACGGAGCTAACTATGGCTACACCTTC
- | - | TRBJ2-7 | TRBV7-2 | CASSLGGRDLSYEQYF | TGTGCCAGCAGCTTAGGTGGCAGGGATCTCTCCTACGAGCAGTACTTC
- | - | TRBJ1-4 | TRBV5-1 | CASSLSDSANEKLFF | TGCGCCAGCAGCCTCTCCGACAGTGCTAATGAAAAACTGTTTTTT
- | - | TRBJ1-2 | TRBV12-2 | CASRLAPGNYGYTF | TGTGCAAGTCGCTTAGCCCCAGGGAACTATGGCTACACCTTC
- | - | TRBJ1-6 | TRBV21-1 | CASSRMGRGLVAGNSPLHF | TGTGCCAGCAGTAGAATGGGCAGGGGGCTGGTTGCGGGTAATTCACCCCTCCACTTT
- | TRBD2 | TRBJ2-1 | TRBV9 | CASSAGPGGTRFEQFF | TGTGCCAGCAGCGCCGGCCCGGGGGGGACTAGGTTTGAGCAGTTCTTC
- | TRBD1 | TRBJ1-5 | TRBV19 | CASSTSDRAVNQPQHF | TGTGCCAGTAGTACCTCAGACAGGGCGGTCAATCAGCCCCAGCATTTT
- | - | TRBJ2-6 | TRBV7-9 | CASSWPGGNGANVLTF | TGTGCCAGCAGCTGGCCAGGGGGGAATGGGGCCAACGTCCTGACTTTC
- | TRBD1 | TRBJ1-6 | TRBV25-1 | CASSAPGGVVSPLHF | TGTGCCAGCAGCGCTCCAGGGGGCGTCGTTTCACCCCTCCACTTT
- | TRBD2 | TRBJ2-3 | TRBV6-5 | CASSPQAGAGDTQYF | TGTGCCAGCAGTCCCCAAGCGGGGGCGGGAGATACGCAGTATTTT
- | TRBD1 | TRBJ1-5 | TRBV7-9 | CASSSGTGGRQPQHF | TGTGCCAGCAGCTCCGGGACAGGGGGCCGTCAGCCCCAGCATTTT
- | TRBD2 | TRBJ2-7 | TRBV28 | CASSPKGTSGSYEQYF | TGTGCCAGCAGCCCTAAGGGGACTAGCGGCTCCTACGAGCAGTACTTC
- | TRBD1 | TRBJ2-1 | TRBV7-2 | CASSRGQGSYNEQFF | TGTGCCAGCAGTCGAGGACAGGGCAGCTACAATGAGCAGTTCTTC
few | - | TRBJ1-6 | TRBV5-5 | CASSLNRQGGSYNSPLHF | TGTGCCAGCAGCTTGAATCGGCAGGGCGGCTCCTATAATTCACCCCTCCACTTT
- | - | TRBJ2-5 | TRBV15 | CATSRDSEQETQYF | TGTGCCACCAGCAGAGATTCAGAACAAGAGACCCAGTACTTC
- | - | TRBJ2-3 | TRBV11-2 | CASSSIRGQSTDTQYF | TGTGCCAGCAGCTCGATCAGGGGCCAAAGCACAGATACGCAGTATTTT
- | TRBD1 | TRBJ1-5 | TRBV6-1 | CASRGTGRHQPQHF | TGTGCCAGCAGGGGGACAGGGAGGCATCAGCCCCAGCATTTT
- | - | TRBJ2-7 | TRBV14 | CASSQDRGIVYEQYF | TGTGCCAGCAGCCAAGATAGGGGGATTGTATACGAGCAGTACTTC
- | TRBD1 | TRBJ1-2 | TRBV13 | CASRPRDRESKDYGYTF | TGTGCCAGCAGGCCTAGGGACAGGGAGTCTAAGGACTATGGCTACACCTTC
- | TRBD2 | TRBJ2-5 | TRBV28 | CASSFPSGGALGETQYF | TGTGCCAGCAGTTTTCCCAGCGGGGGGGCCCTCGGAGAGACCCAGTACTTC
- | - | TRBJ1-6 | TRBV7-9 | CASRSTASGNSPLHF | TGTGCCAGCAGATCCACAGCAAGCGGGAATTCACCCCTCCACTTT
once | TRBD1 | TRBJ1-4 | TRBV2 | CAGTRDRGTNEKLFF | TGTGCCGGAACCCGGGACAGGGGAACTAATGAAAAACTGTTTTTT
few | TRBD1 | TRBJ2-2 | TRBV6-8 | CASSPTSGTGGPTGELFF | TGTGCCAGCTCCCCTACCTCCGGGACAGGGGGCCCCACCGGGGAGCTGTTTTTT
- | - | TRBJ2-1 | TRBV5-6 | CASSFAGTYNEQFF | TGTGCCAGCAGCTTCGCGGGAACCTACAATGAGCAGTTCTTC
- | TRBD2 | TRBJ2-7 | TRBV5-1 | CASSPTSGKTWGEQYF | TGCGCCAGCAGCCCGACTAGCGGTAAAACTTGGGGCGAGCAGTACTTC
once | TRBD1 | TRBJ1-1 | TRBV11-2 | CASSLGTGQAFF | TGTGCCAGCAGCTTAGGGACAGGGCAAGCTTTCTTT
- | - | TRBJ2-3 | TRBV7-2 | CASSSLAADTQYF | TGTGCCAGCAGCTCACTAGCTGCAGATACGCAGTATTTT